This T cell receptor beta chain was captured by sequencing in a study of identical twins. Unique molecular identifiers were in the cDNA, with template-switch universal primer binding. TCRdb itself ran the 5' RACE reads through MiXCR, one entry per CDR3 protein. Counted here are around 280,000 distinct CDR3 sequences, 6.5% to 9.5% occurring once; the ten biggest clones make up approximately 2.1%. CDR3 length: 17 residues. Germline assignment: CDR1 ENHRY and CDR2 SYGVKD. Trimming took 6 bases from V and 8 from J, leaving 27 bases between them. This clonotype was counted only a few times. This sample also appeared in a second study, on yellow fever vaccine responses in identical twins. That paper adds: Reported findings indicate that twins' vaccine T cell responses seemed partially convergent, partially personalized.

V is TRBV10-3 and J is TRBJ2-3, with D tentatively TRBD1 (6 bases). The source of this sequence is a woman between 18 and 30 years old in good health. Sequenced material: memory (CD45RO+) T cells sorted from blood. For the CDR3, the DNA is TGTGCCATCAGGGGTGGGGCGGTTGAGGGGGACACGGTTACGCAGTATTTT. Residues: CAIRGGAVEGDTVTQYF.